The 16 T cell receptor beta chains given below trace back to one sample, sequenced in a study of blood T cell repertoires in COVID-19. Some clones are missing from TCRdb's copy, which holds only in-frame ones; the method was immunoSEQ multiplex PCR. The sample consists of about 58,000 clones, approximately 91% of them appearing once. The material sequenced was peripheral blood. These receptors were collected from a woman in her fifties or sixties with active COVID-19.

V usage is TRBV18 and J usage is TRBJ1-2; 7 nucleotides match TRBD1. The CDR3 is 13 residues long. Trimming removed 5 bases from V and 7 bases from J; junction bases left unmatched: 7. Germline V lookup: CDR1 KGHSH, CDR2 LQKENI. CDR3 residues: CASSSDRDRGYTF. CDR3 in DNA: TGTGCCAGCTCATCTGACAGGGACCGTGGCTACACCTTC.

The genes are TRBV19 and TRBJ1-5, with 11 bases lining up with TRBD1. Germline CDR1 and CDR2: LNHDA and SQIVND (reference sequence). Germline trimming cut 4 bases from V and 2 bases from J; bases unmatched to any gene: 4. The CDR3 runs 16 residues. Here the CDR3 DNA reads TGTGCCAGTAGTACCCGGACAGGGGGCGGCAATCAGCCCCAGCATTTT. This gives the protein CASSTRTGGGNQPQHF.

V is TRBV27 and J is TRBJ2-7; TRBD1 matches at 8 bases. V shed 2 bases and J 4 bases; nucleotides not matched to a gene: 4. Germline V gene sequence: CDR1 MNHEY, CDR2 SMNVEV (reference sequence). CDR3 length equals 14 residues. CDR3 nucleotide sequence: TGTGCCAGCAGTTTAGCAGGGGGCATTTACGAGCAGTACTTC. This gives the protein CASSLAGGIYEQYF.

This clone was observed a single time. This sequence joins TRBV6-5 and TRBJ2-3, with 9 bases lining up with TRBD2. CDR3 length: 15 amino acids. Trimming removed 0 bases from V and 4 bases from J; junction bases left unmatched: 2. The V gene's germline CDR1 is MNHEY and CDR2 SVGAGI. The CDR3 bases are TGTGCCAGCAGTTACTCGGGCGGGGGGGCAGATACGCAGTATTTT. Residues: CASSYSGGGADTQYF.

The chain combines TRBV3-1 (or the pseudogene TRBV3-2) with TRBJ1-4; maybe TRBD1 (5 bases). The CDR3 extends over 16 amino acids. The germline V gene encodes CDR1 LGHDT and CDR2 YNNKEL (reference sequence). Trimming left V 4 bases short and J 8 bases short, with 20 bases between. The CDR3: CASSRAPGGTGEKLFF. The CDR3 coding sequence is TGTGCCAGCAGCCGCGCCCCCGGGGGGACGGGAGAAAAACTGTTTTTT.

V usage is TRBV7-3 and J usage is TRBJ2-2; a possible D gene is TRBD2 (6 bases). The germline V gene has CDR1 SGHTA and CDR2 FQGTGA. CDR3 size: 16 residues. Trimming left V 3 bases short and J 1 base short, with 12 bases between. The CDR3 protein is CASSFLAGQNTGELFF. The CDR3 bases are TGTGCCAGCAGCTTTTTGGCGGGGCAGAACACCGGGGAGCTGTTTTTT.

The table lists this clone with a few counts. The chain joins TRBV7-2 to TRBJ1-4, with D unresolved. The CDR3 consists of 14 residues. Germline V gives CDR1 SGHTA, CDR2 FQGNSA. Trimming pared 3 bases from V and 8 bases from J, leaving 13 bases between. CDR3: CASSFYGEWEKLFF. The CDR3 DNA reads as TGTGCCAGCAGCTTCTACGGGGAGTGGGAAAAACTGTTTTTT.

V gene TRBV7-2 combines with J gene TRBJ2-7; 7 bases align to TRBD1. CDR3 length: 16 amino acids. Per germline, CDR1 SGHTA and CDR2 FQGNSA. V shed 1 base, J shed 4 bases, and the junction held 10 bases outside the gene matches. The CDR3 sequence is CASSLGPLNRGYEQYF. For the CDR3, the DNA is TGTGCCAGCAGCTTAGGCCCTTTGAACAGGGGTTACGAGCAGTACTTC. Full variable domain (rest looked up from reference TRBV7-2 and TRBJ2-7): GAGVSQSPSNKVTEKGKDVELRCDPISGHTALYWYRQSLGQGLEFLIYFQGNSAPDKSGLPSDRFSAERTGGSVSTLTIQRTQQEDSAVYLCASSLGPLNRGYEQYFGPGTRLTVT.

This sequence joins TRBV14 and TRBJ1-4; D unclear. The V and J ends lost 2 bases and 8 bases respectively, with 15 bases between them. The CDR3 spans 15 residues. CDR1 is SGHDN and CDR2 is FVKESK in the germline V gene. CDR3 protein: CASSQPRGGREKLFF. CDR3 nucleotide sequence: TGTGCCAGCAGCCAACCGCGGGGTGGGCGAGAAAAACTGTTTTTT.

In nucleotides, the CDR3 is TGTGCCAGCAGTTATCCGGGACTAGCGGGCCAAGAGACCCAGTACTTC. Translation: CASSYPGLAGQETQYF. V is TRBV6-2 or TRBV6-3 and J is TRBJ2-5; 12 bases are a match to TRBD2. Per germline, CDR1 MNHEY and CDR2 SVGEGT. With 3 bases clipped from V and 1 base from J, the junction kept 3 bases outside the gene matches. The CDR3 is 16 residues long.

The genes are TRBV9 and TRBJ2-2, with a weak D call TRBD1 (7 bases). The CDR3 consists of 16 residues. Trimming removed 4 bases from V and 5 bases from J, with 18 bases in between. Looked up from germline, CDR1 is SGDLS and CDR2 is YYNGEE. Here the CDR3 DNA reads TGTGCCAGCAGCCCCCTCGCGGGACAGATAACCGGGGAGCTGTTTTTT. Its translation is CASSPLAGQITGELFF.

V gene TRBV5-1 combines with J gene TRBJ2-1; 7 bases are shared with TRBD1. Per germline, CDR1 SGHRS and CDR2 YFSETQ. Trimming removed 4 bases from V and 9 bases from J; junction bases left unmatched: 16. The CDR3 is 16 residues long. CDR3 amino acids: CASSPFGTVRNIEQFF. CDR3 sequence (DNA): TGCGCCAGCAGCCCTTTTGGGACAGTGCGGAACATTGAGCAGTTCTTC.

The chain recombines TRBV5-1 with TRBJ2-1; TRBD2 might be the D (6 bases). V was pared by 0 bases and J by 0 bases, with 10 bases between. CDR3 length: 16 residues. Per the germline V gene, CDR1 is SGHRS and CDR2 is YFSETQ. The CDR3 is CASSLVVGGSYNEQFF. DNA for the CDR3: TGCGCCAGCAGCTTGGTGGTGGGGGGCTCCTACAATGAGCAGTTCTTC.

The chain couples TRBV7-9 to TRBJ1-2, with a possible D match to TRBD1 (5 bases). The V end lost 5 bases, the J end lost 5 bases, and 18 bases lay between the germline ends. The CDR3 runs 15 residues. Germline assignment: CDR1 SEHNR and CDR2 FQNEAQ (reference sequence). The CDR3: CASSPWDFLSYGYTF. CDR3 nucleotide sequence: TGTGCCAGCAGCCCTTGGGACTTCCTATCATATGGCTACACCTTC.

V and J are TRBV9 and TRBJ2-2; 9 bases map to TRBD1. The CDR3 is made up of 17 amino acids. Germline V gene sequence: CDR1 SGDLS, CDR2 YYNGEE. Unmatched junction bases numbered 12, after V lost 6 bases and J lost 3 bases. The CDR3 reads CASTGTGGARDTGELFF. For the CDR3, the DNA is TGTGCCAGCACTGGAACAGGGGGCGCGAGGGACACCGGGGAGCTGTTTTTT.

J is TRBJ2-2 and V is TRBV5-1; 9 positions agree with TRBD2. Germline V gene data show CDR1 as SGHRS and CDR2 as YFSETQ. V was pared by 4 bases and J by 4 bases, with 5 bases of the junction left unmatched. The CDR3 extends over 15 amino acids. In nucleotides, the CDR3 is TGCGCCAGCAGCCCCGGACTAGCGTCCACCGGGGAGCTGTTTTTT. Protein: CASSPGLASTGELFF. The variable domain in full, completed from reference TRBV5-1 and TRBJ2-2, reads KAGVTQTPRYLIKTRGQQVTLSCSPISGHRSVSWYQQTPGQGLQFLFEYFSETQRNKGNFPGRFSGRQFSNSRSEMNVSTLELGDSALYLCASSPGLASTGELFFGEGSRLTVL.